Shown below are 3 T cell receptor beta chains from a single sample sequenced in a study of control samples from healthy donors and cancer patients. The assay was immunoSEQ multiplex PCR, and TCRdb's table has in-frame clones only and misses some. The sample has 150,000 or so clones; about 95% are singletons. Sequences were obtained from PBMCs. The receptors shown here come from a man aged 60-69 years with colorectal cancer.

In its sample, this clone was seen once. The chain recombines TRBV7-2 with TRBJ1-5; D perhaps matches TRBD1 (5 bases). The CDR3 runs to 13 residues. The V and J ends lost 1 base and 6 bases respectively, with 7 bases between them. Germline CDR1 is SGHTA and CDR2 is FQGNSA. The CDR3 DNA reads as TGTGCCAGCAGCTTAGGGACATTTCAGCCCCAGCATTTT. Translated, it gives CASSLGTFQPQHF.

For this clone: This CDR3 is missing its conserved last phenylalanine or tryptophan, likely due to a read error. The limits of the CDR3 on the DNA are not certain, so only TCRdb's listed CDR3 is given. This sequence joins TRBV6-2 or TRBV6-3 and TRBJ2-7. The germline V gene has CDR1 MNHEY and CDR2 SVGEGT. Termini included, the CDR3 measures 15 amino acids. The CDR3 sequence: CASSYSGGLPTQQWL.

The J gene is TRBJ1-1, the V gene TRBV5-5, with TRBD1 as a possible D gene (6 bases). V was clipped by 1 base and J by 6 bases, with 22 bases between them. Per germline, CDR1 SGHKS and CDR2 YYEKEE (reference sequence). The CDR3 spans 17 residues. DNA for the CDR3: TGTGCCAGCAGCTTGTCCCCTGACAGGCGCCCGGGGGCTGAAGCTTTCTTT. Amino acid sequence: CASSLSPDRRPGAEAFF.